The 19 T cell receptor beta chains given below trace back to one sample, sequenced in a study of technical replicates of blood from a handful of donors. The repertoire was sequenced with immunoSEQ multiplex PCR; TCRdb's copy has only in-frame clones and lacks some. The repertoire holds approximately 82,000 clones, with under 96% as singletons. The sequencing input was T cells isolated from PBMCs. The receptor set was obtained from a human donor in good health.

This clone has more than one count but fewer than ten. The chain combines TRBV19 with TRBJ2-7; the match to TRBD2 covers 10 bases. The CDR3 runs to 16 residues. Germline CDR1 and CDR2: LNHDA and SQIVND (reference sequence). J was trimmed by 0 bases and V by 1 base; bases with no gene match: 3. CDR3 in amino acids: CASSIGTSGVSYEQYF. DNA of the CDR3: TGTGCCAGTAGTATAGGAACTAGCGGGGTCTCCTACGAGCAGTACTTC.

The chain carries TRBV19 and TRBJ2-2, with D tentatively TRBD2 (6 bases). V shed 4 bases and J shed 1 base, with 7 bases lying between them. Per the germline V gene, CDR1 is LNHDA and CDR2 is SQIVND (reference sequence). This CDR3 contains 14 residues. CDR3 in DNA: TGTGCCAGTAGTAACGGGGGGAACACCGGGGAGCTGTTTTTT. The encoded protein is CASSNGGNTGELFF.

The chain employs TRBV7-2 and TRBJ2-6, with 11 bases aligning to TRBD1. V was pared by 3 bases and J by 0 bases, with 1 base of the junction left unmatched. There are 17 residues in the CDR3. Germline assignment: CDR1 SGHTA and CDR2 FQGNSA. The CDR3 region has the DNA TGTGCCAGCAGCTTCGGGACAGGGGGCTCTGGGGCCAACGTCCTGACTTTC. Translation gives CASSFGTGGSGANVLTF.

The chain employs TRBV21-1 and TRBJ2-3; the table's TRBD2 call for D was not verified on the DNA. TRBV21-1 constitutes a pseudogene. The CDR3 sequence is 12 residues long. As DNA, the CDR3 is TGTGCCAGCAGCAGGGAGGGTAATACGCAGTATTTT. Translated: CASSREGNTQYF.

CDR3 DNA: TGTGCCAGTAGGGAAAGGGGTACGGGTGAAAAACTGTTTTTT. Amino acid sequence: CASRERGTGEKLFF. V usage is TRBV19 and J usage is TRBJ1-4; TRBD1 might be the D (5 bases). V was trimmed by 6 bases and J by 7 bases, leaving 15 bases between them. The length of the CDR3 is 14 residues. The germline V gene encodes CDR1 LNHDA and CDR2 SQIVND (reference sequence).

The rearrangement joins TRBV6-6 to TRBJ2-7; 7 nucleotides agree with TRBD2. CDR1 MNHNY and CDR2 SVGAGI come from the germline V gene (reference sequence). V lost 7 bases and J lost 5; bases outside the gene matches: 5. The CDR3 is 12 amino acids. The CDR3 spells CASTPGGDEQYF. CDR3 sequence (DNA): TGTGCCAGCACCCCGGGAGGTGACGAGCAGTACTTC.

J is TRBJ2-1 and V is TRBV5-1; 11 bases agree with TRBD2. The length of the CDR3 is 14 residues. Trimming cost V 2 bases and J 7 bases; bases outside gene matches: 2. CDR1 and CDR2 (germline): SGHRS, YFSETQ. In DNA, the CDR3 is TGCGCCAGCAGCTTCCTAGCGGGAGGTAATGAGCAGTTCTTC. This gives the protein CASSFLAGGNEQFF.

The chain is built from TRBV15 and TRBJ2-7; the match to TRBD2 covers 7 bases. V dropped 1 base and J dropped 1; count of bases not matched to a gene: 4. The germline V gene encodes CDR1 LNHNV and CDR2 YYDKDF (reference sequence). This CDR3 has 15 amino acids. The CDR3 DNA is TGTGCCACCAGCAGAGCACTAGCGCGATCCTACGAGCAGTACTTC. This gives the protein CATSRALARSYEQYF.

The CDR3 loop reads CAWSRGTDYTF. The CDR3 coding sequence is TGTGCCTGGAGTCGGGGGACTGACTACACCTTC. The rearrangement joins TRBV30 to TRBJ1-2; D is possibly TRBD1 (5 bases). The germline CDR1 and CDR2 sequences are GTSNPN and SVGIG (reference sequence). This CDR3 has 11 residues. V lost 2 bases and J lost 10, with 11 bases in between.

The chain employs TRBV9 and TRBJ2-3, with D possibly matching TRBD2 (6 bases). CDR1 and CDR2 (germline): SGDLS, YYNGEE. V was clipped by 0 bases and J by 4 bases, with 15 bases between them. The CDR3 extends over 16 amino acids. The CDR3 DNA follows: TGTGCCAGCAGCGTAGGAGTAACGGGAGTGCCAGATACGCAGTATTTT. This translates into CASSVGVTGVPDTQYF.

This rearrangement joins TRBV9 to TRBJ1-2, with a tentative D call TRBD1 (5 bases). V was cut by 2 bases and J by 3 bases, with 14 bases left in between. The germline gives CDR1 SGDLS, CDR2 YYNGEE. CDR3 length equals 15 residues. In nucleotides, the CDR3 is TGTGCCAGCAGCGTGGGGGGGGGAAGGTACTATGGCTACACCTTC. Encoded protein: CASSVGGGRYYGYTF.

Here the CDR3 reads CASSILAGEHTQYF. CDR3 nucleotides: TGTGCCAGCAGCATACTAGCGGGAGAGCATACGCAGTATTTT. The J gene is TRBJ2-3, the V gene TRBV13; 11 positions agree with TRBD2. Trimming took 5 bases from V and 7 from J; bases not matched to a gene: 5. The CDR3 totals 14 residues. CDR1 and CDR2 (germline): PRHDT, FYEKMQ (reference sequence). Full variable domain (remainder filled in from reference TRBV13 and TRBJ2-3): AAGVIQSPRHLIKEKRETATLKCYPIPRHDTVYWYQQGPGQDPQFLISFYEKMQSDKGSIPDRFSAQQFSDYHSELNMSSLELGDSALYFCASSILAGEHTQYFGPGTRLTVL.

The CDR3, as DNA: TGTGCCAGCCAGCAGGGGCCCGACTATGGCTACACCTTC. Amino acids: CASQQGPDYGYTF. V usage is TRBV28 and J usage is TRBJ1-2, with a tentative D call TRBD1 (6 bases). The CDR3 extends over 13 amino acids. The V gene's germline CDR1 is MDHEN and CDR2 SYDVKM. The ends were cut back, 8 bases at V and 3 bases at J, with 13 bases in the middle.

The chain couples TRBV4-2 to TRBJ1-2; D might be TRBD1 (5 bases). Trimming pared 0 bases from V and 4 bases from J, leaving 15 bases between. Germline V gene data show CDR1 as LGHNA and CDR2 as YNFKEQ. The CDR3 length is 16 residues. The CDR3 is CASSQEGQGLFYGYTF. CDR3 DNA sequence: TGTGCCAGCAGCCAAGAGGGCCAGGGACTTTTCTATGGCTACACCTTC.

The chain recombines TRBV27 with TRBJ2-7; D is perhaps TRBD2 (5 bases). The CDR3 is 14 residues long. CDR1 MNHEY and CDR2 SMNVEV come from the germline V gene (reference sequence). The V end was cut by 4 bases, the J end by 7 bases, with 17 bases between. CDR3 sequence: CASSSGEGLREQYF. The CDR3 bases are TGTGCCAGCAGTTCTGGTGAGGGCCTGAGGGAGCAGTACTTC.

The V and J genes are TRBV10-1 and TRBJ1-1; 10 bases are shared with TRBD1. In germline, CDR1 is WNHNN, CDR2 SYGVQD (reference sequence). This CDR3 contains 17 residues. With 5 bases clipped from V and 0 bases from J, the junction kept 9 bases outside the gene matches. DNA for the CDR3: TGCGCCAGCAGTAAGGGACAGGGGTTCGGGATGAACACTGAAGCTTTCTTT. Amino acid sequence: CASSKGQGFGMNTEAFF.

V and J are TRBV29-1 and TRBJ1-2; possibly TRBD1 for D (6 bases). The germline V gene encodes CDR1 SQVTM and CDR2 ANQGSEA. V lost 6 bases, J lost 6 bases, and 14 bases lay in between. This CDR3 has 12 amino acids. The DNA of the CDR3 is TGCAGCGTGAGGGCAGGGGCGGATGGCTACACCTTC. Its translation: CSVRAGADGYTF.

This chain connects TRBV23-1 to TRBJ1-2; TRBD1 is a possible D gene (6 bases). TRBV23-1 is marked as an open reading frame, function uncertain. Trimming took 6 bases from V and 5 from J, leaving 16 bases between them. This CDR3 has 14 amino acids. The CDR3 coding sequence is TGCGCCAGCAGCGGGTTGGGGGCGCTTTATGGCTACACCTTC. Encoded protein: CASSGLGALYGYTF.

This clone was recorded once. This chain connects TRBV28 to TRBJ2-7, with 10 bases that match TRBD2. The V gene's germline CDR1 is MDHEN and CDR2 SYDVKM. Unmatched junction bases numbered 1, after V lost 3 bases and J lost 2 bases. CDR3 length: 14 residues. CDR3 amino acids: CASSFGLAAYEQYF. CDR3 nucleotide sequence: TGTGCCAGCAGTTTCGGACTAGCGGCCTACGAGCAGTACTTC. The full variable domain, completed using reference TRBV28 and TRBJ2-7, is DVKVTQSSRYLVKRTGEKVFLECVQDMDHENMFWYRQDPGLGLRLIYFSYDVKMKEKGDIPEGYSVSREKKERFSLILESASTNQTSMYLCASSFGLAAYEQYFGPGTRLTVT.